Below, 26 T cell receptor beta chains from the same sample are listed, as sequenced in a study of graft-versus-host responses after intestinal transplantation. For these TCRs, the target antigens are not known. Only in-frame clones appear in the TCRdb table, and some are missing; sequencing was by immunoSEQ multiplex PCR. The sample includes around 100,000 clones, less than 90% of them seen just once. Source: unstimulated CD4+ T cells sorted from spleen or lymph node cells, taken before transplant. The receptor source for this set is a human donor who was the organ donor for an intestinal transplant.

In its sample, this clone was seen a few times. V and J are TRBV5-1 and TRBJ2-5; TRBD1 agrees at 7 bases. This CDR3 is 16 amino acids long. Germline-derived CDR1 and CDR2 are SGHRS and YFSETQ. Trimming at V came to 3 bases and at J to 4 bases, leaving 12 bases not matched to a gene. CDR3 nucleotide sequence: TGCGCCAGCAGCTCGAATGGACAGGTGTTCGGAGAGACCCAGTACTTC. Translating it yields CASSSNGQVFGETQYF.

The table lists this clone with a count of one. Here the CDR3 DNA reads TGCGCCAGCAGTGAGTGGACAGGGGATAGGCATAATTCACCCCTCCACTTT. Its translation is CASSEWTGDRHNSPLHF. This chain connects TRBV10-2 to TRBJ1-6; 9 bases map to TRBD1. Germline assignment: CDR1 WSHSY and CDR2 SAAADI. The V segment lost 1 base and the J segment 5 bases; nucleotides outside the gene matches: 6. The length of the CDR3 is 17 residues.

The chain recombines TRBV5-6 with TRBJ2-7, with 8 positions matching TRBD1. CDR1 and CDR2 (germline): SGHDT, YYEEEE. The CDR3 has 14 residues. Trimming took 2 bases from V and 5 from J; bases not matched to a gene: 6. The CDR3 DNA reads TGTGCCAGCAGCTTTCGAGGACAGGGCAACGAGCAGTACTTC. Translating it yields CASSFRGQGNEQYF.

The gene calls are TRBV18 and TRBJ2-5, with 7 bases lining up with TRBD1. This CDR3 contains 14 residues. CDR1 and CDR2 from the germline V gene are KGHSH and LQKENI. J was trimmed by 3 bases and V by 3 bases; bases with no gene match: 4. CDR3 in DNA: TGTGCCAGCTCACCCGGACAGGCCAAAGAGACCCAGTACTTC. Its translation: CASSPGQAKETQYF.

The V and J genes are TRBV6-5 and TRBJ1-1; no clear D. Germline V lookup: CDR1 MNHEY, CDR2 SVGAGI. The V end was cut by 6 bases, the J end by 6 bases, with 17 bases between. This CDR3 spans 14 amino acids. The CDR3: CASSPMTARPEAFF. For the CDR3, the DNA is TGTGCCAGCAGCCCGATGACGGCTCGGCCTGAAGCTTTCTTT.

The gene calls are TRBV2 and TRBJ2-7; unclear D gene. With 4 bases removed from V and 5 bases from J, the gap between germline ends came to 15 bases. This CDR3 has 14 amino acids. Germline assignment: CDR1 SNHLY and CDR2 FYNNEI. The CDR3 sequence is CASSVSRSRNEQYF. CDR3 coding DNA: TGTGCCAGCAGTGTAAGTCGATCTAGGAACGAGCAGTACTTC.

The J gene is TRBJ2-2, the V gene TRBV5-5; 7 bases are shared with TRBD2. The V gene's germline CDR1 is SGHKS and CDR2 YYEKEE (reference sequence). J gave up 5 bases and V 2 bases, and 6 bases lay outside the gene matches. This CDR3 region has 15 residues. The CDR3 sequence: CASSLLGGLTGELFF. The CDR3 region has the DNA TGTGCCAGCAGCTTATTGGGGGGGTTAACCGGGGAGCTGTTTTTT.

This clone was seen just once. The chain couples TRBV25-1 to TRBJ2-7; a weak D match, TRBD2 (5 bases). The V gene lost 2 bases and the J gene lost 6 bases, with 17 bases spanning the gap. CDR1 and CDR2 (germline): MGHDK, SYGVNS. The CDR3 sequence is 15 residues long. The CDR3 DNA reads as TGTGCCAGCAGTGAAATGGGTGACTACCACCGCGAGCAGTACTTC. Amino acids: CASSEMGDYHREQYF.

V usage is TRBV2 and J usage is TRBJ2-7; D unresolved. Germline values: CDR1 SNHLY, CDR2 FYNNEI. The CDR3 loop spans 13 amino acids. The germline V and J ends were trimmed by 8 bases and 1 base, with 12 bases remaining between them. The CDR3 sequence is CASRPGNSYEQYF. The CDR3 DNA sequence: TGTGCCAGCCGCCCCGGTAATTCCTACGAGCAGTACTTC.

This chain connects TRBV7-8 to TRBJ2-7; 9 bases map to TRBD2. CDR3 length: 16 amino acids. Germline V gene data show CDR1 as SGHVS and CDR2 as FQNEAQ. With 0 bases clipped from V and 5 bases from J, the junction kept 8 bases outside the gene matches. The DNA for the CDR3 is TGTGCCAGCAGCTTAGCACGGGGCGGGGGGGCCCACGAGCAGTACTTC. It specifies CASSLARGGGAHEQYF.

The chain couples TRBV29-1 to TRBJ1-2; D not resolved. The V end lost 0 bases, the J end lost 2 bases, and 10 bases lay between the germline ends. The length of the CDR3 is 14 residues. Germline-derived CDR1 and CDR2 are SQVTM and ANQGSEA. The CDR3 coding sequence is TGCAGCGTTGAAGACCGGGGTGGGAACTATGGCTACACCTTC. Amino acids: CSVEDRGGNYGYTF.

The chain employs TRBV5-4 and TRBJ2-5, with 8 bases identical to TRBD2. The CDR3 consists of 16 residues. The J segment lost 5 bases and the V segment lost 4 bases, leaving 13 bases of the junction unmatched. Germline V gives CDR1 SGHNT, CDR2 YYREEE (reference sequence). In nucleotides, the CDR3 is TGTGCCAGCAGCCCCCTTATCGGGGGGGCCCTCGAGACCCAGTACTTC. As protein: CASSPLIGGALETQYF.

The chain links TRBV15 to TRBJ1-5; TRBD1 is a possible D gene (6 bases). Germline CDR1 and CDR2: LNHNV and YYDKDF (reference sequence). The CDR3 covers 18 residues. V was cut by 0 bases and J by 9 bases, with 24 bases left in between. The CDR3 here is CATSRELGGHLVSSPQHF. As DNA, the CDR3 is TGTGCCACCAGCAGAGAATTAGGGGGACATTTAGTGTCGTCGCCCCAGCATTTT.

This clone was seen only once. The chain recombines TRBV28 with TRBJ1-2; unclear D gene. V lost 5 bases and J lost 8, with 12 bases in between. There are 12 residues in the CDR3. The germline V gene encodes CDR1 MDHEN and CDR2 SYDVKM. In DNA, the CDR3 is TGTGCCAGCAGTCCTTCTTATACGGGCTACACCTTC. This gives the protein CASSPSYTGYTF.

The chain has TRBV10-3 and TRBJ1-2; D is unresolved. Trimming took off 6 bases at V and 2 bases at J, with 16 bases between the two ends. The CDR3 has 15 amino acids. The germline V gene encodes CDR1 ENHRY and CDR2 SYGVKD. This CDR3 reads CAIRPRDGFNYGYTF. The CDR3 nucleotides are TGTGCCATCAGACCTCGAGATGGTTTCAACTATGGCTACACCTTC.

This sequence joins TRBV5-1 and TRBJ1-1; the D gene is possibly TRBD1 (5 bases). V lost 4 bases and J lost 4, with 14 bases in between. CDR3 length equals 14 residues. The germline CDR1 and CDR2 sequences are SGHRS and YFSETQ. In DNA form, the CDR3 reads TGCGCCAGCAGCGTGGGACCCGGAGGCACTGAAGCTTTCTTT. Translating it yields CASSVGPGGTEAFF.

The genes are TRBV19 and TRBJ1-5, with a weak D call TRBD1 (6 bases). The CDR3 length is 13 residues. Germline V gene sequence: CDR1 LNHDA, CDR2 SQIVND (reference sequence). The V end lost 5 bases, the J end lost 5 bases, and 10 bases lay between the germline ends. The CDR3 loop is CASSGTLDQPQHF. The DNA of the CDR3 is TGTGCCAGTAGTGGGACACTTGATCAGCCCCAGCATTTT.

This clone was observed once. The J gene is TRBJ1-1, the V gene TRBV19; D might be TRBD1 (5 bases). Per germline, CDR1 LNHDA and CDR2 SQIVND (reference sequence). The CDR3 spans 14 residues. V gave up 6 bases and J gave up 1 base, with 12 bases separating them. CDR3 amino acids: CASRSSGGNTEAFF. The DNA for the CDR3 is TGTGCCAGTAGATCCTCCGGGGGGAACACTGAAGCTTTCTTT.

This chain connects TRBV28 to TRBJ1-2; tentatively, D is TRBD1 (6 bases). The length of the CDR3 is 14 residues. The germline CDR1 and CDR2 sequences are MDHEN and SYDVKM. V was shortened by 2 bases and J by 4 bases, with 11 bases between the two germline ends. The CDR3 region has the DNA TGTGCCAGCAGTTTAGGGGGCCGCAGCTATGGCTACACCTTC. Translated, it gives CASSLGGRSYGYTF.

The DNA for the CDR3 is TGCGCCAGCAGTAGCTTCGGGACTGGCACCTACGAGCAGTACTTC. It yields the protein CASSSFGTGTYEQYF. This chain connects TRBV4-1 to TRBJ2-5, with D perhaps matching TRBD2 (6 bases). The J call is in doubt because the DNA end fits TRBJ2-7 better. Germline V CDR1 and CDR2: MGHRA, YSYEKL. There are 15 residues in the CDR3.

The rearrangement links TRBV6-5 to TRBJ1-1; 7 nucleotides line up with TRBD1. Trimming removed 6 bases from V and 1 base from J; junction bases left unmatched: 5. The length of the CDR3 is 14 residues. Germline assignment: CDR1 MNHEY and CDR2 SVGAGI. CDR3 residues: CASRTRGQNTEAFF. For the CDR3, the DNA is TGTGCCAGCAGGACGAGGGGGCAGAACACTGAAGCTTTCTTT.

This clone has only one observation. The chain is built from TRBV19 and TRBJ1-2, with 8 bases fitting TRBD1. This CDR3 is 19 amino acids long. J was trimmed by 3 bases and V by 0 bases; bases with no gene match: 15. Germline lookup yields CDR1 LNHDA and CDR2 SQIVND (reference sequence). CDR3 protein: CASSIELLVTGGTDYGYTF. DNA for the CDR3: TGTGCCAGTAGTATAGAGCTCCTCGTTACAGGGGGTACAGACTATGGCTACACCTTC.

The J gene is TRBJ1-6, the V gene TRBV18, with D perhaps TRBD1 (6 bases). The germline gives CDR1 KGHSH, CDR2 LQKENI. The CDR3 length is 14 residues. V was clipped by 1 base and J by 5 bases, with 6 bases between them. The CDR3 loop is CASSPQGDNSPLHF. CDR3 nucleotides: TGTGCCAGCTCACCACAGGGGGATAATTCACCCCTCCACTTT.

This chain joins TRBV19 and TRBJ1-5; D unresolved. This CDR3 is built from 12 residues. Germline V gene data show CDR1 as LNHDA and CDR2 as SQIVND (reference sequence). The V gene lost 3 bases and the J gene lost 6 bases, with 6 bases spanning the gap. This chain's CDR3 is CASSIMGQPQHF. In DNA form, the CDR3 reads TGTGCCAGTAGTATTATGGGTCAGCCCCAGCATTTT.

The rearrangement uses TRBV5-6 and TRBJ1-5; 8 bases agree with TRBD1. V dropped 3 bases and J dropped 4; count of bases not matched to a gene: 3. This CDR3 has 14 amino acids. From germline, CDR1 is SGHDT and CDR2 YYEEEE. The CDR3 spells CASSWTGRNQPQHF. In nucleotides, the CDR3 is TGTGCCAGCAGCTGGACAGGGCGAAATCAGCCCCAGCATTTT.

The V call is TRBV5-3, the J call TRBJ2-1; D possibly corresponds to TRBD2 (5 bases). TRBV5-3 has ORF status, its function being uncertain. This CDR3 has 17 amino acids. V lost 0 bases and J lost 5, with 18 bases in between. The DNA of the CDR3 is TGTGCCAGAAGCTTGGGCCCCACCGCGGACTCGCACAATGAGCAGTTCTTC. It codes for CARSLGPTADSHNEQFF.